This TCR beta chain comes out of a study of T cells in Graves' hyperthyroidism and ophthalmopathy. Study overall: It was at initial diagnosis, before any treatment, that peripheral blood was collected.

The CDR3 covers 16 residues. Trimming removed 4 bases from V and 4 bases from J; junction bases left unmatched: 12. CDR1 SGHRS and CDR2 YFSETQ come from the germline V gene. Disease duration under 2 months; hyperthyroidism patients were aged 18 to 65. Patients having uncontrolled infection, another autoimmune disease, pregnancy or lactation were not included. Using RNA transcripts as the source, TCR beta CDR3 regions were amplified. HTBI primers were employed in a first-round RT-PCR of the TCR CDR3. One entry per CDR3 protein results from TCRdb running MiXCR on the multiplex PCR reads. The table has roughly 800,000 distinct CDR3 sequences, over 35% seen once.

This receptor was obtained from a man aged 18 to 30 with Graves' hyperthyroidism. The chain links TRBV5-1 to TRBJ1-2; 8 nucleotides agree with TRBD1. The sequenced sample was blood. The CDR3 DNA follows: TGCGCCAGCAGCACGTACTCCGGGACAGGCCGCTATGGCTACACCTTC. Its protein is CASSTYSGTGRYGYTF. The full variable domain, its missing parts supplied by reference TRBV5-1 and TRBJ1-2, is KAGVTQTPRYLIKTRGQQVTLSCSPISGHRSVSWYQQTPGQGLQFLFEYFSETQRNKGNFPGRFSGRQFSNSRSEMNVSTLELGDSALYLCASSTYSGTGRYGYTFGSGTRLTVV.